The 21 T cell receptor beta chains below come from one sample, sequenced in a study of OX40 agonist ivuxolimab in advanced cancers. Assay used: immunoSEQ multiplex PCR; TCRdb lists only in-frame clones, some missing. The sample contains more than 70,000 clones, 91% of which appear only once. The input for sequencing was CD4+ or CD8+ T cells sorted from blood, taken in a trial of the OX40 agonist ivuxolimab. The source is an adult with an advanced solid tumor such as melanoma, head and neck, liver or kidney cancer.

This chain links TRBV6-1 with TRBJ2-5; 11 bases fit TRBD1. This CDR3 has 15 residues. Germline V gives CDR1 MNHNS, CDR2 SASEGT. Germline trimming cut 7 bases from V and 1 base from J; bases unmatched to any gene: 5. CDR3 loop: CASTRTGGFQETQYF. CDR3 sequence (DNA): TGTGCCAGCACGCGGACAGGGGGCTTCCAAGAGACCCAGTACTTC.

The V call is TRBV28, the J call TRBJ2-2; TRBD2 aligns across 10 bases. Germline V gives CDR1 MDHEN, CDR2 SYDVKM. The length of the CDR3 is 17 residues. V gave up 6 bases and J gave up 3 bases; unmatched junction bases: 10. The CDR3 loop reads CASRPGAGGQDTGELFF. In DNA form, the CDR3 reads TGTGCCAGCAGACCTGGAGCGGGAGGGCAGGACACCGGGGAGCTGTTTTTT.

This chain uses TRBV4-1 with TRBJ1-2; D is unresolved. From germline, CDR1 is MGHRA and CDR2 YSYEKL. The V and J ends lost 3 bases and 8 bases respectively, with 19 bases between them. The length of the CDR3 is 15 residues. The DNA of the CDR3 is TGCGCCAGCAGCCACCCCTATTCGTCCTCGTACGGCTACACCTTC. Protein: CASSHPYSSSYGYTF.

The J gene is TRBJ2-7, the V gene TRBV9, with unresolved D. The CDR3 is 17 residues long. Germline V gives CDR1 SGDLS, CDR2 YYNGEE. The V gene lost 0 bases and the J gene lost 0 bases, with 16 bases spanning the gap. CDR3 DNA: TGTGCCAGCAGCGTAGATGGGGTTCCCTACAGCTCCTACGAGCAGTACTTC. Amino acids: CASSVDGVPYSSYEQYF.

J is TRBJ2-7 and V is TRBV7-2; 10 positions agree with TRBD1. After removal of 4 bases from V and 3 bases from J, the junction contained 0 bases not matched to a gene. Germline CDR1 reads SGHTA; CDR2 reads FQGNSA. There are 13 residues in the CDR3. The CDR3 is CASSWTGGYEQYF. The CDR3 DNA sequence: TGTGCCAGCAGCTGGACAGGGGGCTACGAGCAGTACTTC.

The chain combines TRBV6-1 with TRBJ2-2; 11 positions match TRBD2. CDR1 and CDR2 from the germline V gene are MNHNS and SASEGT. CDR3 length: 14 amino acids. The V gene end was trimmed by 10 bases and the J gene end by 6 bases; junction bases not matched to a gene: 7. The CDR3 region has the DNA TGTGCCATCGCGACTAGCGGGAAAGCCGGGGAGCTGTTTTTT. Its protein is CAIATSGKAGELFF.

V usage is TRBV5-5 and J usage is TRBJ1-5; D call uncertain. The CDR3 runs 15 residues. V lost 0 bases and J 1 base, leaving 8 bases between the germline ends. CDR1 SGHKS and CDR2 YYEKEE come from the germline V gene (reference sequence). The CDR3 loop is CASSLAAPSNQPQHF. The DNA for the CDR3 is TGTGCCAGCAGCTTGGCAGCTCCAAGCAATCAGCCCCAGCATTTT.

The chain is built from TRBV7-9 and TRBJ1-1; 10 bases line up with TRBD1. V lost 5 bases and J lost 5; bases outside the gene matches: 5. The CDR3 is 14 amino acids. Germline V gene data show CDR1 as SEHNR and CDR2 as FQNEAQ (reference sequence). CDR3 sequence (DNA): TGTGCCAGCAGCACTGGGACAGGGGTAACTGAAGCTTTCTTT. As protein: CASSTGTGVTEAFF.

The chain employs TRBV6-9 and TRBJ2-3; TRBD2 agrees at 8 bases. Germline assignment: CDR1 MNHGY and CDR2 SVAAGI. The CDR3 loop spans 12 amino acids. The ends lost 10 bases at V and 3 bases at J; junction bases unmatched: 3. The DNA for the CDR3 is TGTGCCACCCGGGGGGGTACAGATACGCAGTATTTT. Residues: CATRGGTDTQYF.

The chain carries TRBV7-3 and TRBJ2-1, with D maybe TRBD2 (6 bases). V was trimmed by 5 bases and J by 10 bases, leaving 12 bases between them. Germline-derived CDR1 and CDR2 are SGHTA and FQGTGA. The CDR3 contains 12 residues. CDR3 sequence (DNA): TGTGCCAGCAGCCCTGGGACTGGCGAGCAGTTCTTC. This codes for CASSPGTGEQFF.

This chain links TRBV4-3 with TRBJ2-7, with TRBD2 matching over 7 bases. Germline V gives CDR1 LGHNA, CDR2 YSLEER. The CDR3 runs 17 residues. V lost 8 bases, J lost 0 bases, and 16 bases stayed unmatched. The CDR3 spells CASARGELALSSYEQYF. CDR3 in DNA: TGCGCCAGCGCTCGCGGGGAACTAGCGCTAAGCTCCTACGAGCAGTACTTC.

Remarks on this clone: A junction boundary mismatches the germline segment, possibly from a read error. J is TRBJ2-7 and V is TRBV7-7, with 13 bases aligning to TRBD2. Germline values: CDR1 SSHAT, CDR2 FNYEAQ (reference sequence). The CDR3 contains 16 residues. CDR3 sequence reads: CASSLDWTSGSNEQYF. For the CDR3, the DNA is TGTGCTAGCAGCTTAGATTGGACTAGCGGGAGTAACGAGCAGTACTTC.

This sequence joins TRBV4-1 and TRBJ2-5; 9 nucleotides align to TRBD2. Germline V gives CDR1 MGHRA, CDR2 YSYEKL. V was clipped by 5 bases and J by 4 bases; unmatched bases: 2. CDR3 length: 13 residues. The CDR3 loop is CASSFSGGETQYF. The CDR3 nucleotides read TGCGCCAGCAGCTTTAGCGGGGGAGAGACCCAGTACTTC.

V gene TRBV28 combines with J gene TRBJ1-2; TRBD1 might be the D (5 bases). Germline CDR1 MDHEN, CDR2 SYDVKM. The CDR3 has 13 amino acids. Trimming shortened V by 2 bases and J by 2 bases, and 6 bases separated the two germline ends. CDR3 coding DNA: TGTGCCAGCAGTTTAGAGGGGAACTATGGCTACACCTTC. Translated: CASSLEGNYGYTF.

V and J are TRBV11-2 and TRBJ2-7; D is uncertain. The CDR3 has 14 amino acids. CDR1 SGHAT and CDR2 FQNNGV come from the germline V gene. V lost 3 bases, J lost 2 bases, and 11 bases lay in between. DNA of the CDR3: TGTGCCAGCAGCTTTCGGATCGTAGCCTACGAGCAGTACTTC. This encodes CASSFRIVAYEQYF.

This clone was observed once. The CDR3 here is CASSQVGGYEQYF. CDR3 nucleotide sequence: TGTGCCAGCAGCCAAGTGGGAGGGTACGAGCAGTACTTC. This rearrangement joins TRBV7-2 to TRBJ2-7, with 7 bases aligning to TRBD2. Germline CDR1 SGHTA, CDR2 FQGNSA. Trimming at V came to 5 bases and at J to 4 bases, leaving 5 bases not matched to a gene. CDR3 length: 13 residues.

The V gene is TRBV9, the J gene TRBJ2-1; D possibly uses TRBD1 or TRBD2 (6 bases each). The CDR3 loop spans 15 amino acids. The V end was cut by 6 bases, the J end by 2 bases, with 15 bases between. CDR1 and CDR2 (germline): SGDLS, YYNGEE. The CDR3: CASIRGRVAYNEQFF. Written as DNA, the CDR3 is TGTGCCAGCATACGGGGGCGTGTGGCCTACAATGAGCAGTTCTTC.

J is TRBJ2-3 and V is TRBV5-8; 9 bases line up with TRBD2. The CDR3 totals 15 residues. CDR1 is SGHTS, CDR2 YDEGEE, per germline. J gave up 1 base and V 3 bases, and 3 bases lay outside the gene matches. This CDR3 reads CASSSRLAGTDTQYF. As DNA, the CDR3 is TGTGCCAGCAGCTCGAGACTAGCGGGCACAGATACGCAGTATTTT.

V gene TRBV10-3 combines with J gene TRBJ1-2; no clear D gene. Deletions cut 3 bases from V and 6 bases from J, with 20 bases between. CDR3 size: 16 residues. The germline V gene has CDR1 ENHRY and CDR2 SYGVKD. The CDR3 protein is CAISESQGGGRDGYTF. CDR3 nucleotides: TGTGCCATCAGTGAAAGTCAAGGAGGTGGGAGGGATGGCTACACCTTC.

The chain carries TRBV10-3 and TRBJ1-4; TRBD1 is a possible D gene (5 bases). From germline, CDR1 is ENHRY and CDR2 SYGVKD. The CDR3 runs to 13 residues. Trimming took off 6 bases at V and 7 bases at J, with 12 bases between the two ends. CDR3 nucleotide sequence: TGTGCCATCAGAAACAGGACCGTTGAAAAACTGTTTTTT. Amino acids: CAIRNRTVEKLFF.

V usage is TRBV19 and J usage is TRBJ1-1; unclear D gene. The CDR3 loop spans 13 amino acids. From germline, CDR1 is LNHDA and CDR2 SQIVND (reference sequence). Deletions cut 10 bases from V and 1 base from J, with 13 bases between. Here the CDR3 DNA reads TGTGCCACCCAGTTTGCTGAGAACACTGAAGCTTTCTTT. Its protein is CATQFAENTEAFF.